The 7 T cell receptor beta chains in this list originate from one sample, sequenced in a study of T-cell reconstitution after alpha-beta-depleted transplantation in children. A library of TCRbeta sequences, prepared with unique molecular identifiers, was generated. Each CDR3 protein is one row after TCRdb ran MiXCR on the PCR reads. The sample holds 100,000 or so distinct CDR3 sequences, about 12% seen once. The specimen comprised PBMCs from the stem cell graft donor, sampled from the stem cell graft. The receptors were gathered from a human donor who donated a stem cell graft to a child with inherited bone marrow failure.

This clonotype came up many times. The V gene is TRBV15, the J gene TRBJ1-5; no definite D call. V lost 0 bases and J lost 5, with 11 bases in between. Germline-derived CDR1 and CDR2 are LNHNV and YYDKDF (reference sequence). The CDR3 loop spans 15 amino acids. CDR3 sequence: CATSRDLAGDQPQHF. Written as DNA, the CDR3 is TGTGCCACCAGCAGAGATTTGGCAGGTGATCAGCCCCAGCATTTT.

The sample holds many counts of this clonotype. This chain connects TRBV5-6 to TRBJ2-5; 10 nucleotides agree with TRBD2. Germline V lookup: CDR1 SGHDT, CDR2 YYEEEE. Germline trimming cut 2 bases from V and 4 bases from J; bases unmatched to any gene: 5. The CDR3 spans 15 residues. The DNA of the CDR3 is TGTGCCAGCAGCTTCCGGACTAGCGGAAGAGAGACCCAGTACTTC. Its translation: CASSFRTSGRETQYF.

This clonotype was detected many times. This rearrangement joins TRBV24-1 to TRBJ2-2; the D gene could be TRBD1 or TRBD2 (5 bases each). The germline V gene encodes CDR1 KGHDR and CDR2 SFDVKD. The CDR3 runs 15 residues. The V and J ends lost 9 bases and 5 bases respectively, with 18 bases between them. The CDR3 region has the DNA TGTGCCACCTCTCCGGGACCCAAAAAGACCGGGGAGCTGTTTTTT. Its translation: CATSPGPKKTGELFF.

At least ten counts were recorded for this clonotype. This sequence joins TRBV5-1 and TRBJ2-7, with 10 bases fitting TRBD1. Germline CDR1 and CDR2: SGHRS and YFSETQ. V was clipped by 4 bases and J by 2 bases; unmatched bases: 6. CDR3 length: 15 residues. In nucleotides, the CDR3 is TGCGCCAGCAGCCATAAAGGGACAGGGGCCTACGAGCAGTACTTC. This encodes CASSHKGTGAYEQYF. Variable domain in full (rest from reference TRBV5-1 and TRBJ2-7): KAGVTQTPRYLIKTRGQQVTLSCSPISGHRSVSWYQQTPGQGLQFLFEYFSETQRNKGNFPGRFSGRQFSNSRSEMNVSTLELGDSALYLCASSHKGTGAYEQYFGPGTRLTVT.

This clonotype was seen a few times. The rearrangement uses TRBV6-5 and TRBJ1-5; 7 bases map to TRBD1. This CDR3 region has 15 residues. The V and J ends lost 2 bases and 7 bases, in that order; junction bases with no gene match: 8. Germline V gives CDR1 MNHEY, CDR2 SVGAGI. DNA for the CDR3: TGTGCCAGCAGTTACGGGCAGGGGGACGGGCAGCCCCAGCATTTT. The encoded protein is CASSYGQGDGQPQHF.

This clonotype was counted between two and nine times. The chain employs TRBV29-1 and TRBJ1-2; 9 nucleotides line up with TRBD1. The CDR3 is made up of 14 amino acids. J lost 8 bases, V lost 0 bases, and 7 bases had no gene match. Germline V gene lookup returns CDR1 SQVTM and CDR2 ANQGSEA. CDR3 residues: CSVEDPGQGIGYTF. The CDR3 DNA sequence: TGCAGCGTTGAAGATCCTGGACAGGGGATAGGCTACACCTTC.

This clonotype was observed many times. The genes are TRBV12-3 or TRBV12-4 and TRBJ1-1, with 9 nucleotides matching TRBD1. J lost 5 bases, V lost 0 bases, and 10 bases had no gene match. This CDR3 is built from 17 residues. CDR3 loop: CASSLAGNYDRGTEAFF. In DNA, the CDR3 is TGTGCCAGCAGTTTAGCGGGCAATTACGACAGGGGGACTGAAGCTTTCTTT.